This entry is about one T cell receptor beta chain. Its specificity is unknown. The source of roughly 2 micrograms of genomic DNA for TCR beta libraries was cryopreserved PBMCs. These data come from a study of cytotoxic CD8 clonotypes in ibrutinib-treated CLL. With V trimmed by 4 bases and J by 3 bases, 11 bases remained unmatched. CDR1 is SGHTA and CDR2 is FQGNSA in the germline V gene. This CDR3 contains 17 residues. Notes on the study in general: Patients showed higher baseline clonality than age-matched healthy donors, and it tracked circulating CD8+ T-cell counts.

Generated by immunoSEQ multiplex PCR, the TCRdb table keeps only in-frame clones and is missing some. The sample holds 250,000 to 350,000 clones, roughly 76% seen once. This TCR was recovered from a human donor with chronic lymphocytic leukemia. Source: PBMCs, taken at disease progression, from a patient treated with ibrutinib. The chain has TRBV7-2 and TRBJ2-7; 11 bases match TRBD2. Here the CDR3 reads CASSSPLVAGGDYEQYF. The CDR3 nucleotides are TGTGCCAGCAGCTCCCCCCTCGTAGCGGGAGGGGACTACGAGCAGTACTTC.